This TCR beta chain was sequenced in a study of blood T cell repertoires in COVID-19. Per the authors' pipeline: Estimation of nucleated cell counts was performed using reference gene primer amplification. Using immunoSEQ multiplex PCR, the repertoire was profiled, and TCRdb retains in-frame clones only, with some absent. From that table come the V and J calls and clone size; the DNA was used to work out D and trimming. The repertoire has 50,000 to 75,000 clones, approximately 93% of them found once; the top ten carry approximately 2.9%. The CDR3 has 14 residues. CDR1 and CDR2 from the germline V gene are SGHVS and FQNEAQ. Trimming removed 5 bases at V and 4 bases at J, with 9 bases between. A single count supports this clone.

Sequencing used peripheral blood. This chain links TRBV7-8 with TRBJ1-6; perhaps TRBD1 as D (6 bases). This TCR was sampled from a man aged 70 or older with active COVID-19. The CDR3 sequence is CASSLDSYNSPLHF. CDR3 in DNA: TGTGCCAGCAGCCTGGACAGTTATAATTCACCCCTCCACTTT. The variable domain in full, completed from reference TRBV7-8 and TRBJ1-6, reads GAGVSQSPRYKVAKRGQDVALRCDPISGHVSLFWYQQALGQGPEFLTYFQNEAQLDKSGLPSDRFFAERPEGSVSTLKIQRTQQEDSAVYLCASSLDSYNSPLHFGNGTRLTVT.